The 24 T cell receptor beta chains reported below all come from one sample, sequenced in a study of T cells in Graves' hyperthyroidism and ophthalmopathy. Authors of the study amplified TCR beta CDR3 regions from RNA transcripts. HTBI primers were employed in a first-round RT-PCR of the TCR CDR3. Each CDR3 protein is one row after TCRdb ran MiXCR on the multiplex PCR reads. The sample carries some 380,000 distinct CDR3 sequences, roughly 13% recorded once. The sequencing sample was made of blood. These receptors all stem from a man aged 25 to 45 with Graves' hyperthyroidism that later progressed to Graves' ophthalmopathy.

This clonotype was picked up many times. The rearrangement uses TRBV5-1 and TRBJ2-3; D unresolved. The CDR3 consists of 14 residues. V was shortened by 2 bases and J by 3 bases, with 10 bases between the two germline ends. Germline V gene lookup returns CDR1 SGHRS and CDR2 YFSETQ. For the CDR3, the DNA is TGCGCCAGCAGCTTTGGGCTACGGACAGATACGCAGTATTTT. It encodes CASSFGLRTDTQYF.

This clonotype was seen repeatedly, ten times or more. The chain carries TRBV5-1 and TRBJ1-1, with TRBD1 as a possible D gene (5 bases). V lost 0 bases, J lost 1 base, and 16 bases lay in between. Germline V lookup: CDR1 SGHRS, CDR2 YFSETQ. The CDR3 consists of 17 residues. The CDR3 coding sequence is TGCGCCAGCAGCTTGGCGGGAATAGGGGCATCGAACACTGAAGCTTTCTTT. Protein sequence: CASSLAGIGASNTEAFF. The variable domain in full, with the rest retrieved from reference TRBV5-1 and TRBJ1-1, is KAGVTQTPRYLIKTRGQQVTLSCSPISGHRSVSWYQQTPGQGLQFLFEYFSETQRNKGNFPGRFSGRQFSNSRSEMNVSTLELGDSALYLCASSLAGIGASNTEAFFGQGTRLTVV.

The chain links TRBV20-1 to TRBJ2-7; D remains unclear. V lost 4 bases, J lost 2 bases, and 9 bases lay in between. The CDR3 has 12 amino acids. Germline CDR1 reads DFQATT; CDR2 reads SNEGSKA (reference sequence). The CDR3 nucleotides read TGCAGTGCTACTGGGATCGCCTACGAGCAGTACTTC. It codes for CSATGIAYEQYF.

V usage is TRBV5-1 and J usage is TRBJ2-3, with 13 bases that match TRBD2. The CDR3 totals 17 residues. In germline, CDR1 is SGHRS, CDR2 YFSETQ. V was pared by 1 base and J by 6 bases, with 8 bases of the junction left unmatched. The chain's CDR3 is CASSLRTSGGAVDTQYF. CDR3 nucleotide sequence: TGCGCCAGCAGCTTGAGAACTAGCGGGGGGGCGGTGGATACGCAGTATTTT.

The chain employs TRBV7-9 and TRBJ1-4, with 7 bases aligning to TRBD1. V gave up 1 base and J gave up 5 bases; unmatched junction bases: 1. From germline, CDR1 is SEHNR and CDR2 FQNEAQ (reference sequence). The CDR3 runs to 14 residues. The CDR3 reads CASSLGDSNEKLFF. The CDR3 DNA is TGTGCCAGCAGCTTAGGGGACAGCAATGAAAAACTGTTTTTT. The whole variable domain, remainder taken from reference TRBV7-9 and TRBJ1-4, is DTGVSQNPRHKITKRGQNVTFRCDPISEHNRLYWYRQTLGQGPEFLTYFQNEAQLEKSRLLSDRFSAERPKGSFSTLEIQRTEQGDSAMYLCASSLGDSNEKLFFGSGTQLSVL.

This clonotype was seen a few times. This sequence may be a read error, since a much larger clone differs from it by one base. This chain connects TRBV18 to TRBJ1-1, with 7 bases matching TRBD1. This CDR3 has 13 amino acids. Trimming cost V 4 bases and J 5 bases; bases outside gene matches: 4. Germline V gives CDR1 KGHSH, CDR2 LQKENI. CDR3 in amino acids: CASSQGALTEAFF. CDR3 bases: TGTGCCAGCTCACAGGGGGCTCTGACTGAAGCTTTCTTT. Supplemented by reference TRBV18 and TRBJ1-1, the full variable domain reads NAGVMQNPRHLVRRRGQEARLRCSPMKGHSHVYWYRQLPEEGLKFMVYLQKENIIDESGMPKERFSAEFPKEGPSILRIQQVVRGDSAAYFCASSQGALTEAFFGQGTRLTVV.

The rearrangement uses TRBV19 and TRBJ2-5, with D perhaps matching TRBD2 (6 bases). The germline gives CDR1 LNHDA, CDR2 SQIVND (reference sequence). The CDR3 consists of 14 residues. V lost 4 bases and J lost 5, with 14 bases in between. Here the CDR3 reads CASSTRDFRETQYF. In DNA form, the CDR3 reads TGTGCCAGTAGTACCCGGGACTTCCGGGAGACCCAGTACTTC. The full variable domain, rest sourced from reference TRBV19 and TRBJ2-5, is DGGITQSPKYLFRKEGQNVTLSCEQNLNHDAMYWYRQDPGQGLRLIYYSQIVNDFQKGDIAEGYSVSREKKESFPLTVTSAQKNPTAFYLCASSTRDFRETQYFGPGTRLLVL.

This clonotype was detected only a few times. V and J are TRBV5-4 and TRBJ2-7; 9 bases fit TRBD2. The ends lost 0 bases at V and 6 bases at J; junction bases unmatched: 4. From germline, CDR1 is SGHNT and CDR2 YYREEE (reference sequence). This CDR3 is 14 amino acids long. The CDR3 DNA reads TGTGCCAGCAGCTTGGGTGCGGGGGGGCCCGAGCAGTACTTC. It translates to CASSLGAGGPEQYF.

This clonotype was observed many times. CDR3 bases: TGTGCCAGCAGTTTTGGGGACAGATCCTATGGCTACACCTTC. It is translated as CASSFGDRSYGYTF. The chain is built from TRBV12-3 or TRBV12-4 and TRBJ1-2; 7 bases agree with TRBD1. The CDR3 is 14 amino acids. Trimming at V came to 3 bases and at J to 4 bases, leaving 5 bases not matched to a gene.

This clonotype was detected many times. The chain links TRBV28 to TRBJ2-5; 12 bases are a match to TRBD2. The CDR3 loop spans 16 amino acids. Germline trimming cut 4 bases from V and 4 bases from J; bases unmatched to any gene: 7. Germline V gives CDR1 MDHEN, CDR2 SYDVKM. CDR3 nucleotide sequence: TGTGCCAGCAGTTCCCCTAGCGGGGGGGCCGTAGAGACCCAGTACTTC. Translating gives CASSSPSGGAVETQYF. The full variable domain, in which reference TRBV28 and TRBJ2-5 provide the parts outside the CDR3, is DVKVTQSSRYLVKRTGEKVFLECVQDMDHENMFWYRQDPGLGLRLIYFSYDVKMKEKGDIPEGYSVSREKKERFSLILESASTNQTSMYLCASSSPSGGAVETQYFGPGTRLLVL.

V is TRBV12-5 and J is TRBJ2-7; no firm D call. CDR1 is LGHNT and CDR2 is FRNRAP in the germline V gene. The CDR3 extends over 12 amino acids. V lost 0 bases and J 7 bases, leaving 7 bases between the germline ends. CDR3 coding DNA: TGTGCTAGTGGTTTGGTAACAAGAGAGCAGTACTTC. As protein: CASGLVTREQYF.

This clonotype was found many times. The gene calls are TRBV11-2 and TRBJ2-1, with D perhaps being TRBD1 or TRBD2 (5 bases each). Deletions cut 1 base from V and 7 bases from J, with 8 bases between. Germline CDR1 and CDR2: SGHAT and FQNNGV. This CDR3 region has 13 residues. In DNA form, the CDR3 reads TGTGCCAGCAGCTTAGGGGGGTTGAATGAGCAGTTCTTC. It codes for CASSLGGLNEQFF.

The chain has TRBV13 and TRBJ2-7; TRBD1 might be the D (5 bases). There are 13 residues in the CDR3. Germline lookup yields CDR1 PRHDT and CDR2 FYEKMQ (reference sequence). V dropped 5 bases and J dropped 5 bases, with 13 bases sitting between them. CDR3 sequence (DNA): TGTGCCAGCAGCCCCGTTGACAGTCACGAGCAGTACTTC. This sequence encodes CASSPVDSHEQYF. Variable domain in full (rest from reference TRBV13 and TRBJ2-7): AAGVIQSPRHLIKEKRETATLKCYPIPRHDTVYWYQQGPGQDPQFLISFYEKMQSDKGSIPDRFSAQQFSDYHSELNMSSLELGDSALYFCASSPVDSHEQYFGPGTRLTVT.

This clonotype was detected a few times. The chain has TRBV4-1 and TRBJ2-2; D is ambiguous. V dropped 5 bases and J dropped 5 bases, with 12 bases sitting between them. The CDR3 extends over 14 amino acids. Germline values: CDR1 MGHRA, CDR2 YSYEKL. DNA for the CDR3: TGCGCCAGCAGCTACCCTGGCGGTACCGGGGAGCTGTTTTTT. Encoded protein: CASSYPGGTGELFF.

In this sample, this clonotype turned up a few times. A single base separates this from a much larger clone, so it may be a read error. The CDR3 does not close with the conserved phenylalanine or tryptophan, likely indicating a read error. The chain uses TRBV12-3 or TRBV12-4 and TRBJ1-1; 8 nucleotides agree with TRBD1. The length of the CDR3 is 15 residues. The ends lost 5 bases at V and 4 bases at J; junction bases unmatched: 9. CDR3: CASSTAGQGGTEAFL. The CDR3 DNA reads TGTGCCAGCAGTACCGCCGGACAGGGCGGCACTGAAGCTTTCCTT.

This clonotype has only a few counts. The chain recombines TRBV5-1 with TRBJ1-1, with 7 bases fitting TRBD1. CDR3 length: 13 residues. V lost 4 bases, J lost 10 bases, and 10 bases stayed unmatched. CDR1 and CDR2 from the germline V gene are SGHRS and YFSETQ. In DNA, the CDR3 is TGCGCCAGCAGCCCGACAGGGACCCCTGGAGCTTTCTTT. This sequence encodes CASSPTGTPGAFF.

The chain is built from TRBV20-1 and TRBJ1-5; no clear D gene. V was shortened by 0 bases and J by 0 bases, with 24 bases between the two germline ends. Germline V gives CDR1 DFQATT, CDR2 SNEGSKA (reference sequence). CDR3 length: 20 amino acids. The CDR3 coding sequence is TGCAGTGCTAGAGATAGGAGGCGGGGAGGGAGTTTTTATAGCAATCAGCCCCAGCATTTT. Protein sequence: CSARDRRRGGSFYSNQPQHF.

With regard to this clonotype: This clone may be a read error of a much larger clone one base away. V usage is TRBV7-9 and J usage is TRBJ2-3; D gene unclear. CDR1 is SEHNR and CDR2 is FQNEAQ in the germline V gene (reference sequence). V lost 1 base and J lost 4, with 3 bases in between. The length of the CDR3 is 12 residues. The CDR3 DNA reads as TGTGCCAGCAGCTTAGAATCAGATACGCAGTATTTT. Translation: CASSLESDTQYF.

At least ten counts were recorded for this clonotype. The CDR3 sequence is CASSFWGTGELFF. As DNA, the CDR3 is TGTGCCAGCAGTTTCTGGGGAACCGGGGAGCTGTTTTTT. The V gene is TRBV12-3 or TRBV12-4, the J gene TRBJ2-2; D is unresolved. V lost 3 bases, J lost 5 bases, and 7 bases lay in between. The CDR3 sequence is 13 residues long.

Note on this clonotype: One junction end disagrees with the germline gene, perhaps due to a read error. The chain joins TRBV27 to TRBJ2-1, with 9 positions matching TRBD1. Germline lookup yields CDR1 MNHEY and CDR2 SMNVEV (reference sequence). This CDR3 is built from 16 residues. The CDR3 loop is CANSFTGTGLHDEQFF. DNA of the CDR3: TGTGCCAACAGTTTCACCGGGACAGGGCTCCACGATGAGCAGTTCTTC.

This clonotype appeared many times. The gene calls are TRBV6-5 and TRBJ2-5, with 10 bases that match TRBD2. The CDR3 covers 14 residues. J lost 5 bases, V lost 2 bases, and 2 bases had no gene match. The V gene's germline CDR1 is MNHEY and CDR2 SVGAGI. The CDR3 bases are TGTGCCAGCAGTTACCTAGCGGGGGTTGAGACCCAGTACTTC. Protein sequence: CASSYLAGVETQYF.

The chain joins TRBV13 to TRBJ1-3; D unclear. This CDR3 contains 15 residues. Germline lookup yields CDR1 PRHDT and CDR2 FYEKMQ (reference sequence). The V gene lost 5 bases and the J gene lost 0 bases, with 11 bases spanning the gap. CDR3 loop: CASSRGHLSGNTIYF. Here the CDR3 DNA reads TGTGCCAGCAGCCGCGGGCACCTCTCTGGAAACACCATATATTTT.

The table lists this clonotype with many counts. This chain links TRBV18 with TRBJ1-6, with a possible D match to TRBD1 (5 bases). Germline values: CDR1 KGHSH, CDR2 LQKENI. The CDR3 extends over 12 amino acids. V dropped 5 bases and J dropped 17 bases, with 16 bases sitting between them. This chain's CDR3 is CASSKLAGQVHF. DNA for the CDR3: TGTGCCAGCTCAAAGTTGGCGGGGCAAGTCCACTTT.

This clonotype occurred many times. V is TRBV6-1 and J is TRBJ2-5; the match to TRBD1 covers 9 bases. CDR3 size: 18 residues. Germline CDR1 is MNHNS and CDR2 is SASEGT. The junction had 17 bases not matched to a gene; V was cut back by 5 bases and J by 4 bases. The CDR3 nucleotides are TGTGCCAGCAGTTACAACCGGCACGGACAGGGGTTTCGAGAGACCCAGTACTTC. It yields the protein CASSYNRHGQGFRETQYF.